The text below deals with one TCR beta chain. Antigen: not known. This record belongs to a study of T cell responses to AZD1222 COVID-19 vaccine. The ends lost 6 bases at V and 2 bases at J; junction bases unmatched: 18. Germline CDR1 WSHSY, CDR2 SAAADI. The CDR3 contains 20 residues. Samples with a second dose at about 4 or about 12 weeks were pooled together. Findings and limits, study-wide: Among the donors, most were white British and more were female, and clonal diversity was possibly underestimated. Reportedly, nearly half the spike-specific TCRs target unmutated variant regions. Only a handful of people who got AZD1222 tested seropositive at baseline.

The method was immunoSEQ multiplex PCR; TCRdb's version includes in-frame clones alone and lacks a portion of them. The sample consists of fewer than 130,000 clones, about 94% of them appearing once. This chain joins TRBV10-2 and TRBJ2-1; 11 bases agree with TRBD1. The clonotype originates from an adult who received the AZD1222 COVID-19 vaccine. The sequencing used peripheral blood, collected 28 days after the second AZD1222 dose. The CDR3 DNA follows: TGCGCCAGCAGCGCCCCCCCCGGACAGGGGGCGGTATATACCTACAATGAGCAGTTCTTC. Protein product: CASSAPPGQGAVYTYNEQFF.